This T cell receptor beta chain originates from a study of PD-1 blockade in mismatch repair-deficient tumors listed by TCRdb under 2017. Background for the entire study: The trial enrolled 86 consecutive patients with about twelve mismatch repair-deficient cancer types between 2013 and September 2016, all previously treated and progressing. Tumor-associated T cell clones were tracked in the peripheral blood of patients responding to PD-1 blockade by deep sequencing of TCR CDR3 regions. Summary of the overall study and its limitations: Tumor-resident clones, often undetectable in blood before treatment, expanded rapidly after pembrolizumab and then contracted, generally before radiologic responses.

Turning to this clone: Its specific antigen is unknown. The record has no base qualities; no much larger clone is one base away.

Preparation of the library involved the immunoSEQ multiplex PCR assay. TCRdb re-hosts the immuneACCESS table, in-frame sequences only. Its copies lack some clones; in the studies checked, an unresolved V gene accounts for under half of them, and the cause for the rest is not known. The sample table holds about 22,000 clones, of which almost 85% were seen once. Together, the top ten hold approximately 17% of the sample. V gives up 0 bases and J gives up 0 bases, and the segment between their germline ends measures 7 bases. CDR1 SGHRS and CDR2 YFSETQ are derived from the germline V gene. From the cysteine up to the phenylalanine, the CDR3 has a length of 15 residues. The DNA shown is the 45-base CDR3, in frame from base 1. Mismatch repair deficiency in every enrolled patient was established by polymerase chain reaction or immunohistochemistry. Three patients who responded to pembrolizumab therapy underwent TCR sequencing. The phase II trial prospectively evaluated PD-1 blockade with pembrolizumab in advanced mismatch repair-deficient cancers, independent of tissue of origin. Peripheral blood T cell samples were gathered serially, both before PD-1 blockade started and at multiple time points afterward. The timing of each blood sample was reported as weeks after the first dose of pembrolizumab.

The sequences come from peripheral blood, collected 2 weeks after starting pembrolizumab. The V gene is TRBV5-1 and the J gene is TRBJ1-3; TRBD1 might be the D gene, on 5 matching bases. The source of this sequence is an adult with mismatch repair-deficient cancer. In nucleotide form, the sequence is TGCGCCAGCAGCTTGGCCGGGACCTCTGGAAACACCATATATTTT. This encodes CASSLAGTSGNTIYF.